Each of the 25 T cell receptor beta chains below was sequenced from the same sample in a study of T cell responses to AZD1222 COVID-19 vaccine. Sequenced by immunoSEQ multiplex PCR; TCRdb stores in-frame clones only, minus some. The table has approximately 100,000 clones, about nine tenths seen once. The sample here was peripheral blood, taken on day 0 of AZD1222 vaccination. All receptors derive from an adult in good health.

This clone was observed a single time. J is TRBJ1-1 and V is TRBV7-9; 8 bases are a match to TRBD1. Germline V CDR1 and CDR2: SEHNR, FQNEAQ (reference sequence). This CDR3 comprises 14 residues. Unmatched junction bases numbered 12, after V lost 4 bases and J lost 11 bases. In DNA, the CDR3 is TGTGCCAGCAGCTCCGATACCAGGGGGCCCCGGGCTTTCTTT. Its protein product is CASSSDTRGPRAFF.

The CDR3 protein is CASSPAGGGYTF. As DNA, the CDR3 is TGCGCCAGCAGCCCGGCAGGGGGGGGCTACACCTTC. The V and J genes are TRBV5-1 and TRBJ1-2, with 7 bases fitting TRBD1. The V segment lost 4 bases and the J segment 8 bases; nucleotides outside the gene matches: 5. Germline-derived CDR1 and CDR2 are SGHRS and YFSETQ. The CDR3 sequence is 12 residues long.

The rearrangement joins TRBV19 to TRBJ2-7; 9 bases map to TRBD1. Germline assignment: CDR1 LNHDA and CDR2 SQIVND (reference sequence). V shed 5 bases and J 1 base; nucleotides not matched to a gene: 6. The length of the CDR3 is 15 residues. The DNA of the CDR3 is TGTGCCAGTAGTTCGCCCGGGACAGGGTCCTACGAGCAGTACTTC. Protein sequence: CASSSPGTGSYEQYF.

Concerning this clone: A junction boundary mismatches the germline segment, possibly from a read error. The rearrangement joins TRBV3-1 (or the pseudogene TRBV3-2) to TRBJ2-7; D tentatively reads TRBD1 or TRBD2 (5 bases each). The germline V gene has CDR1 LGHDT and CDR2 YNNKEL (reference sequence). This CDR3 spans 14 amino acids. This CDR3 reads CASSQDAMGPRPKF. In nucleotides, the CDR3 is TGTGCCAGCAGCCAAGACGCTATGGGACCGAGGCCGAAGTTC.

The CDR3 loop reads CASSEERGIQETQYF. The CDR3 DNA follows: TGTGCCAGCAGTGAAGAGAGGGGTATCCAAGAGACCCAGTACTTC. The rearrangement links TRBV6-1 to TRBJ2-5, with D tentatively TRBD1 or TRBD2 (5 bases each). The V end lost 1 base, the J end lost 1 base, and 10 bases lay between the germline ends. This CDR3 spans 15 amino acids. CDR1 MNHNS and CDR2 SASEGT come from the germline V gene.

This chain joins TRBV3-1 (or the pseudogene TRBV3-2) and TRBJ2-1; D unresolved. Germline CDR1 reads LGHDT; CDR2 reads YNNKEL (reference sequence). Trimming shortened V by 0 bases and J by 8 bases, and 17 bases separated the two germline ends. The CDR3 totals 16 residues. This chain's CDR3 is CASSQDTEFGVDEQFF. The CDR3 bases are TGTGCCAGCAGCCAAGATACAGAGTTTGGGGTGGATGAGCAGTTCTTC.

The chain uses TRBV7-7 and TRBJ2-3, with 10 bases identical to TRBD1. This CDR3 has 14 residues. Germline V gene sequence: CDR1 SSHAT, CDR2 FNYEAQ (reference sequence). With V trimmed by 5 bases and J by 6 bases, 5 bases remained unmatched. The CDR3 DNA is TGTGCCAGCAGCCCAGGGACAGGGGCGGATACGCAGTATTTT. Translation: CASSPGTGADTQYF.

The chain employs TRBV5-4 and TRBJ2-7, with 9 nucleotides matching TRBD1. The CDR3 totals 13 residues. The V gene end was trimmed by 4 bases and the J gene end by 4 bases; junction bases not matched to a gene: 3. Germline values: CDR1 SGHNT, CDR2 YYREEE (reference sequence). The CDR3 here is CASSRTGVYEQYF. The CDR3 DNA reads TGTGCCAGCAGCAGGACAGGGGTGTACGAGCAGTACTTC.

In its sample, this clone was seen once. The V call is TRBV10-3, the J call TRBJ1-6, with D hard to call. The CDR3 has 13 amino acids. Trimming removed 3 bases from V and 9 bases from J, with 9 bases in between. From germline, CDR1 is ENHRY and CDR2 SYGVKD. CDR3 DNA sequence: TGTGCCATCAGTGAAGGGTACGGTTCACCCCTCCACTTT. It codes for CAISEGYGSPLHF.

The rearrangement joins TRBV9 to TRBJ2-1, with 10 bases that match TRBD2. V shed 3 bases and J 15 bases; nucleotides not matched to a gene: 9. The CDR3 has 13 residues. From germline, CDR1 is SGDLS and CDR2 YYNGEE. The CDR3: CASSDGTSGIGFF. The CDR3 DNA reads TGTGCCAGCAGCGACGGCACTAGCGGGATAGGGTTCTTC.

CDR3 bases: TGTGCCAGCAGTACCCCGACAGGCTATAATTCACCCCTCCACTTT. Encoded protein: CASSTPTGYNSPLHF. The rearrangement links TRBV2 to TRBJ1-6; tentatively, D is TRBD1 (6 bases). Germline V gene data show CDR1 as SNHLY and CDR2 as FYNNEI. CDR3 length: 15 amino acids. Trimming shortened V by 5 bases and J by 3 bases, and 11 bases separated the two germline ends.

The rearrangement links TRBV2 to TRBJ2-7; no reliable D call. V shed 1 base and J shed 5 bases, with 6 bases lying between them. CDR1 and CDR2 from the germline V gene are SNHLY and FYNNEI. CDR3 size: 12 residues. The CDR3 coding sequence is TGTGCCAGCAGTGAAGAGGTTGACGAGCAGTACTTC. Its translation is CASSEEVDEQYF.

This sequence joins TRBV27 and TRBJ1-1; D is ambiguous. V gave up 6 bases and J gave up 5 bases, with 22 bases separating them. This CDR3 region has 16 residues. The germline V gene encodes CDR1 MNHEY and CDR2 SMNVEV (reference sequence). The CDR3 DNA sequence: TGTGCCAGCAGATTGTTAACAGAGGGAATGAGGACTGAAGCTTTCTTT. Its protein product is CASRLLTEGMRTEAFF.

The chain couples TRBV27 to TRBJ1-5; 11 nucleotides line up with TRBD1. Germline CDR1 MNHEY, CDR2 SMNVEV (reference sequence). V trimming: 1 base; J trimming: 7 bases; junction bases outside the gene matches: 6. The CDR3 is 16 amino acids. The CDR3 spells CASSLYADRGLQPQHF. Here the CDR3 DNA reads TGTGCCAGCAGTTTATATGCGGACAGGGGGCTGCAGCCCCAGCATTTT.

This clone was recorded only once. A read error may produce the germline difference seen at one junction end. CDR3 sequence (DNA): TGTGCCAGCAGCGAAGGTATTACAGGGAGGTTCGGTGAAGCTTTCTTT. As protein: CASSEGITGRFGEAFF. The chain recombines TRBV2 with TRBJ1-1; tentative D call: TRBD1 (6 bases). Germline lookup yields CDR1 SNHLY and CDR2 FYNNEI. The CDR3 sequence is 16 residues long.

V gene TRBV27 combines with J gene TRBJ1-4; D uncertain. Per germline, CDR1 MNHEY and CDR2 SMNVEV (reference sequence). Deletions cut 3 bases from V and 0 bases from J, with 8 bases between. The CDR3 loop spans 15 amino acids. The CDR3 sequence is CASSFTGATNEKLFF. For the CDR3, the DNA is TGTGCCAGCAGTTTCACTGGGGCAACTAATGAAAAACTGTTTTTT.

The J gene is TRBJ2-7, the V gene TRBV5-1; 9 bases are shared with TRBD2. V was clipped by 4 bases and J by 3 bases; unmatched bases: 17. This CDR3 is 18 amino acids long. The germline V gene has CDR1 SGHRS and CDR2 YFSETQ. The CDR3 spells CASSLVPSGIRTGYEQYF. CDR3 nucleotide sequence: TGCGCCAGCAGCCTAGTTCCTAGCGGGATACGCACCGGCTACGAGCAGTACTTC.

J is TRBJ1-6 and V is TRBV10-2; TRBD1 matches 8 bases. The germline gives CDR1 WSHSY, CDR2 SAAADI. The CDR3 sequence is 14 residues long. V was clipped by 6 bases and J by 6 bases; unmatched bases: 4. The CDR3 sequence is CASRKDRANSPLHF. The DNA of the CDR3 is TGCGCCAGCAGAAAGGACAGGGCTAATTCACCCCTCCACTTT.

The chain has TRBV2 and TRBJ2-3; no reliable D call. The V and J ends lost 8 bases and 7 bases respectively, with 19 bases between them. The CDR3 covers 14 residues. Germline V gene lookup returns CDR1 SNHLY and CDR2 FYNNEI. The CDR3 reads CASGLKKLHNTQYF. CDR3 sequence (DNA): TGTGCCAGCGGGCTAAAGAAGCTGCACAATACGCAGTATTTT.

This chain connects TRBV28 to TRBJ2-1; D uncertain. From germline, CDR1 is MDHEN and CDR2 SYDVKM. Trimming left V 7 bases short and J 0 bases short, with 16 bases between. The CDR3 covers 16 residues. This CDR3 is CASTLLAWSSYNEQFF. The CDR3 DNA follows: TGTGCCAGCACCCTTTTGGCTTGGAGCTCCTACAATGAGCAGTTCTTC.

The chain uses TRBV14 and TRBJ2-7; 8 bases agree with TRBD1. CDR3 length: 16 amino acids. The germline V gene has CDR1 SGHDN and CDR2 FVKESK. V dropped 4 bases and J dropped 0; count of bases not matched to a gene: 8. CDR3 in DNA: TGTGCCAGCAGCCCATGGACAGGGCGAAGCTCCTACGAGCAGTACTTC. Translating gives CASSPWTGRSSYEQYF.

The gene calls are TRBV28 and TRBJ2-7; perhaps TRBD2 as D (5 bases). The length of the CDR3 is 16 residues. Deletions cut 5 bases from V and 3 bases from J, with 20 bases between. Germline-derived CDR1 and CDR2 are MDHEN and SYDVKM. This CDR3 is CASSPTGLLALYEQYF. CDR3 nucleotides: TGTGCCAGCAGTCCAACGGGCCTCCTAGCCCTCTACGAGCAGTACTTC.

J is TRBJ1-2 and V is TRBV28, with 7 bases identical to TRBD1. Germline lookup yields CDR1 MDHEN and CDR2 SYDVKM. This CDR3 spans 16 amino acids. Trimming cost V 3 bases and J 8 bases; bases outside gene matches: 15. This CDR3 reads CASSFQQVGQGEGYTF. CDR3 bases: TGTGCCAGCAGTTTCCAGCAGGTCGGGCAGGGGGAAGGCTACACCTTC.

DNA of the CDR3: TGTGCCAGTAGTATTGGACAGGGGCAATCCTACGAGCAGTACTTC. Encoded protein: CASSIGQGQSYEQYF. The chain uses TRBV19 and TRBJ2-7; 9 bases match TRBD1. CDR1 is LNHDA and CDR2 is SQIVND in the germline V gene (reference sequence). This CDR3 comprises 15 residues. With V trimmed by 3 bases and J by 1 base, 4 bases remained unmatched.

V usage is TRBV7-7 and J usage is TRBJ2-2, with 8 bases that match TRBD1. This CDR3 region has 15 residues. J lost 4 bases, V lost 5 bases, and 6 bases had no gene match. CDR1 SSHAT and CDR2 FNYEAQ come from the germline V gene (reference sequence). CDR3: CASSGQGAGTGELFF. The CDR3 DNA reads TGTGCCAGCAGCGGTCAGGGGGCGGGCACCGGGGAGCTGTTTTTT.